This passage covers 13 T cell receptor beta chains from one sample sequenced in a study of early T cells in non-severe SARS-CoV-2 infection. TCRdb re-analysed the 5' RACE reads in MiXCR, keeping a single row per CDR3 protein. Among some 80,000 distinct CDR3 sequences listed, roughly an eighth were seen once. Sequencing input: whole blood. The receptors derive from an adult who was a healthcare worker with PCR-confirmed SARS-CoV-2 infection or an uninfected control (not recorded which).

The chain uses TRBV19 and TRBJ1-2, with D possibly TRBD1 on 5 matching bases. Per germline, CDR1 LNHDA and CDR2 SQIVND (reference sequence). The CDR3 covers 15 residues. The V end was cut by 2 bases, the J end by 2 bases, with 12 bases between. The CDR3 region has the DNA TGTGCCAGTAGTATACCGGGGGACCGAAACTATGGCTACACCTTC. Amino acid sequence: CASSIPGDRNYGYTF.

This clonotype was observed a few times. The V call is TRBV5-1, the J call TRBJ1-1; D uncertain. CDR3 length equals 15 residues. Germline CDR1 and CDR2: SGHRS and YFSETQ. Trimming shortened V by 3 bases and J by 4 bases, and 16 bases separated the two germline ends. As DNA, the CDR3 is TGCGCCAGCAGCTCACTCGACGGGCTGAGCACTGAAGCTTTCTTT. It yields the protein CASSSLDGLSTEAFF.

The genes are TRBV7-6 and TRBJ2-1; 7 nucleotides agree with TRBD2. The V and J ends lost 1 base and 8 bases, in that order; junction bases with no gene match: 11. The CDR3 covers 16 residues. The germline V gene has CDR1 SGHVS and CDR2 FNYEAQ. The CDR3 DNA is TGTGCCAGCAGCTTAGTGGCGGGAGAGGGGTCTGATGAGCAGTTCTTC. Translating it yields CASSLVAGEGSDEQFF.

This clonotype appeared many times. This sequence joins TRBV20-1 and TRBJ2-7; no reliable D call. CDR3 length: 14 amino acids. Trimming stripped 3 bases from V and 1 base from J, with 13 bases between. The germline V gene has CDR1 DFQATT and CDR2 SNEGSKA (reference sequence). The CDR3 DNA reads TGCAGTGCTAGTCTTGTGGGCGGTTCCTACGAGCAGTACTTC. It codes for CSASLVGGSYEQYF.

The sample holds a few counts of this clonotype. The chain recombines TRBV20-1 with TRBJ2-2; possibly TRBD2 for D (5 bases). Trimming stripped 6 bases from V and 6 bases from J, with 11 bases between. The V gene's germline CDR1 is DFQATT and CDR2 SNEGSKA (reference sequence). The CDR3 sequence is 12 residues long. CDR3 region: CSAADLAGELFF. In DNA, the CDR3 is TGCAGTGCCGCGGACTTGGCCGGGGAGCTGTTTTTT.

The CDR3 sequence: CASSYSGRGREQYF. The CDR3 nucleotides are TGTGCCAGCAGTTATAGCGGGAGGGGAAGGGAGCAGTACTTC. The chain couples TRBV27 to TRBJ2-7; the match to TRBD2 covers 11 bases. The CDR3 runs 14 residues. After removal of 4 bases from V and 7 bases from J, the junction contained 6 bases not matched to a gene. Germline V CDR1 and CDR2: MNHEY, SMNVEV (reference sequence).

The chain is built from TRBV19 and TRBJ2-5; 9 bases agree with TRBD2. Germline V gene sequence: CDR1 LNHDA, CDR2 SQIVND (reference sequence). The length of the CDR3 is 15 residues. The J segment lost 5 bases and the V segment lost 5 bases, leaving 9 bases of the junction unmatched. This CDR3 is CASSSLAGGPETQYF. The CDR3 coding sequence is TGTGCCAGTAGTTCCCTGGCGGGAGGGCCCGAGACCCAGTACTTC.

The chain uses TRBV20-1 and TRBJ2-3; tentatively, D is TRBD2 (6 bases). V gave up 4 bases and J gave up 6 bases, with 17 bases separating them. CDR3 length: 14 amino acids. Germline V gene lookup returns CDR1 DFQATT and CDR2 SNEGSKA (reference sequence). This chain's CDR3 is CSAIPGGTQDTQYF. The CDR3 nucleotides read TGCAGTGCTATCCCCGGCGGGACCCAGGATACGCAGTATTTT.

This clonotype was detected ten times or more. The rearrangement joins TRBV18 to TRBJ1-6, with 10 bases fitting TRBD1. Germline CDR1 is KGHSH and CDR2 is LQKENI. This CDR3 spans 14 amino acids. The V and J ends lost 5 bases and 6 bases, in that order; junction bases with no gene match: 1. In DNA form, the CDR3 reads TGTGCCAGCTCAGGGGACAGGGGTAATTCACCCCTCCACTTT. Translation gives CASSGDRGNSPLHF.

The table lists this clonotype with many counts. The J gene is TRBJ2-7, the V gene TRBV27, with 8 bases that match TRBD1. After removal of 6 bases from V and 3 bases from J, the junction contained 4 bases not matched to a gene. Germline CDR1 reads MNHEY; CDR2 reads SMNVEV (reference sequence). The CDR3 loop spans 13 amino acids. The CDR3 loop is CASRRDRIYEQYF. CDR3 sequence (DNA): TGTGCCAGCAGAAGGGACAGGATCTACGAGCAGTACTTC.

This clonotype showed up many times. The chain combines TRBV4-2 with TRBJ2-3; D unresolved. Germline CDR1 reads LGHNA; CDR2 reads YNFKEQ. Between the trimmed V and J ends, which lost 0 bases and 4 bases, there was a span of 5 bases. There are 13 residues in the CDR3. The CDR3 region is CASSQDQADTQYF. CDR3 bases: TGTGCCAGCAGCCAAGATCAAGCAGATACGCAGTATTTT.

This clonotype was seen only a few times. The CDR3 sequence is CSVQGGSVNTEAFF. As DNA, the CDR3 is TGCAGCGTTCAAGGGGGATCGGTGAACACTGAAGCTTTCTTT. The chain links TRBV29-1 to TRBJ1-1, with D perhaps TRBD1 (6 bases). Germline CDR1 is SQVTM and CDR2 is ANQGSEA. The CDR3 runs 14 residues. Deletions cut 5 bases from V and 0 bases from J, with 13 bases between.

The table lists this clonotype with many counts. The rearrangement joins TRBV21-1 to TRBJ1-1; the table's D gene call, TRBD1, was not cross checked with the DNA. TRBV21-1 is deemed a pseudogene. CDR3 size: 17 residues. CDR3 loop: CASSKEERGTQNTEAFF. Here the CDR3 DNA reads TGTGCCAGCAGCAAAGAGGAAAGGGGGACCCAGAACACTGAAGCTTTCTTT.